A single sample gave rise to the 9 T cell receptor beta chains below, sequenced in a study of blood T cell repertoires in COVID-19. Profiling relied on immunoSEQ multiplex PCR, and the TCRdb table lists in-frame clones only, not all of them. Of 100,000 to 150,000 clones detected, about 89% appear once; the ten largest clones hold less than 2.5%. What was sequenced was peripheral blood. These receptors originate from a man between 50 and 59 years old with active COVID-19.

The rearrangement joins TRBV18 to TRBJ2-1, with 15 bases lining up with TRBD2. This CDR3 has 18 amino acids. Germline V gene lookup returns CDR1 KGHSH and CDR2 LQKENI. V trimming: 6 bases; J trimming: 3 bases; junction bases outside the gene matches: 9. The CDR3 here is CASSTGLAGGSFYNEQFF. DNA of the CDR3: TGTGCCAGCTCTACGGGACTAGCGGGGGGCTCTTTCTACAATGAGCAGTTCTTC.

This chain connects TRBV6-5 to TRBJ1-5; 12 bases align to TRBD1. The CDR3 extends over 15 amino acids. V shed 6 bases, J shed 9 bases, and the junction held 9 bases outside the gene matches. In germline, CDR1 is MNHEY, CDR2 SVGAGI. The CDR3 protein is CASSEGQGAEWPQHF. DNA for the CDR3: TGTGCCAGCAGCGAGGGACAGGGGGCAGAGTGGCCCCAGCATTTT.

This sequence joins TRBV7-2 and TRBJ1-2; maybe TRBD1 (5 bases). V was trimmed by 8 bases and J by 5 bases, leaving 27 bases between them. CDR3 size: 17 residues. The germline V gene has CDR1 SGHTA and CDR2 FQGNSA. CDR3: CASSISLSQRGEYGYTF. The CDR3 DNA reads TGTGCCAGCTCCATTTCCCTCAGCCAGCGGGGGGAATATGGCTACACCTTC.

The genes are TRBV4-2 and TRBJ2-1, with D perhaps matching TRBD2 (6 bases). V lost 6 bases, J lost 0 bases, and 15 bases lay in between. The CDR3 sequence is 16 residues long. Germline V gene sequence: CDR1 LGHNA, CDR2 YNFKEQ. The CDR3 nucleotides read TGTGCCAGCAGTCGGGACTCCTCGAGCTCCTACAATGAGCAGTTCTTC. Translation: CASSRDSSSSYNEQFF.

V usage is TRBV12-1 and J usage is TRBJ2-1; the listed D gene, TRBD1, was not tested against the DNA. TRBV12-1 is reported as a pseudogene. This CDR3 region has 13 residues. The CDR3 DNA is TGTGCCAGCAGCCGGACAGACCGGGGTGAGCAGTTCTTC. Amino acids: CASSRTDRGEQFF.

The gene calls are TRBV25-1 and TRBJ1-5; D is perhaps TRBD1 (6 bases). The CDR3 totals 16 residues. V was trimmed by 1 base and J by 3 bases, leaving 13 bases between them. Germline assignment: CDR1 MGHDK and CDR2 SYGVNS. The CDR3 sequence is CASSEWGGADNQPQHF. The DNA for the CDR3 is TGTGCCAGCAGTGAATGGGGGGGGGCGGACAATCAGCCCCAGCATTTT.

CDR3 DNA: TGTGCCAGCAGCCAAAAGACTAGTCCCCGAGAGACCCAGTACTTC. This translates into CASSQKTSPRETQYF. The chain has TRBV3-1 (or the pseudogene TRBV3-2) and TRBJ2-5; maybe TRBD2 (6 bases). Germline lookup yields CDR1 LGHDT and CDR2 YNNKEL (reference sequence). V gave up 2 bases and J gave up 4 bases, with 14 bases separating them. CDR3 length: 15 amino acids.

The CDR3 sequence is CASSLRGTEAFF. The CDR3 nucleotides are TGTGCCAGCAGCTTACGAGGAACTGAAGCTTTCTTT. This chain uses TRBV7-8 with TRBJ1-1, with D unclear. CDR3 length equals 12 residues. The V gene's germline CDR1 is SGHVS and CDR2 FQNEAQ. V was pared by 2 bases and J by 5 bases, with 6 bases between. The whole variable domain, remainder taken from reference TRBV7-8 and TRBJ1-1, is GAGVSQSPRYKVAKRGQDVALRCDPISGHVSLFWYQQALGQGPEFLTYFQNEAQLDKSGLPSDRFFAERPEGSVSTLKIQRTQQEDSAVYLCASSLRGTEAFFGQGTRLTVV.

The gene calls are TRBV30 and TRBJ2-3, with a weak D call TRBD2 (7 bases). Germline V gene data show CDR1 as GTSNPN and CDR2 as SVGIG (reference sequence). The CDR3 loop spans 12 amino acids. Trimming stripped 5 bases from V and 5 bases from J, with 11 bases between. This CDR3 is CAWGRGRDTQYF. The CDR3 DNA reads as TGTGCCTGGGGGAGGGGGAGAGATACGCAGTATTTT.